The present TCR beta chain was sequenced within a study of vaccination and CD4 T cells after COVID-19. Study summary: Post-COVID samples had a sampling time that fell a median roughly 100 days after diagnosis (range 35 to 161). Control wells got either CEFX epitopes, HIV-1 Nef peptides, or no peptide at all. Post-vaccine sample collection happened at a median of around 77 days after dose two, ranging 14 to 241.

The study's findings and limits: Median reactive clonotypes, those recognizing SARS-CoV-2, rose from around 21 to 38, not significantly.

Sequencing of the DNA from cultured CD4+ T cells was carried out with the Oncomine TCR Beta short-read assay. A single record per CDR3 protein comes from TCRdb applying MiXCR to the PCR reads. The table includes around 20,000 distinct CDR3 sequences, 51% detected once. Described treatment: roughly 11-day PBMC culture with coronavirus spike peptide pools or control peptides (ViraFEST assay). A note on this clonotype: The antigen is undetermined.

CDR3 length equals 15 residues. Germline lookup yields CDR1 SEHNR and CDR2 FQNEAQ (reference sequence). Trimming shortened V by 5 bases and J by 4 bases, and 17 bases separated the two germline ends. The specimen was CD4+ T cells from blood, cultured in vitro, collected before SARS-CoV-2 vaccination. The source of this sequence is a human donor who had recovered from COVID-19. The V and J genes are TRBV7-9 and TRBJ1-1; TRBD1 might be the D (6 bases). The CDR3, as DNA: TGTGCCAGCAGCGCCCTGGGGGGGCGACGCACTGAAGCTTTCTTT. Its translation is CASSALGGRRTEAFF.